This passage covers 5 T cell receptor beta chains from one sample sequenced in a study of T cells in Graves' hyperthyroidism and ophthalmopathy. From RNA transcripts, TCR beta CDR3 regions were amplified. Carried out on the TCR CDR3, a first-round RT-PCR used the HTBI primer set. Using its own MiXCR run on the multiplex PCR reads, TCRdb lists one record per CDR3 protein. The sample includes under 650,000 distinct CDR3 sequences, 15% to 20% seen only once; the top ten take less than 4.5%. Sequenced: blood. Every receptor here comes from a woman aged 25 to 45 with Graves' hyperthyroidism.

The chain employs TRBV5-1 and TRBJ1-1, with 9 bases that match TRBD1. The trim removed 4 bases at V and 4 bases at J, leaving 8 bases unmatched. The germline V gene has CDR1 SGHRS and CDR2 YFSETQ. This CDR3 region has 15 residues. CDR3 amino acids: CASSHGTGRATEAFF. CDR3 nucleotide sequence: TGCGCCAGCAGCCACGGGACAGGGAGAGCCACTGAAGCTTTCTTT.

The chain couples TRBV7-3 to TRBJ1-2; D gene uncertain. V lost 1 base and J lost 6, with 24 bases in between. This CDR3 has 18 residues. Germline V gives CDR1 SGHTA, CDR2 FQGTGA. The CDR3 is CASSLIKLDGSDMDGYTF. Here the CDR3 DNA reads TGTGCCAGCAGCTTAATTAAGCTGGACGGCAGCGATATGGATGGCTACACCTTC.

The table lists this clonotype with a count of one. With a much larger clone just one base away, this may be a read error. This CDR3 reads CASTGDKDYRYTF. The CDR3 nucleotides are TGTGCCAGCACGGGCGACAAGGACTATCGCTACACCTTC. The V and J genes are TRBV6-5 and TRBJ1-2, with unresolved D. The CDR3 extends over 13 amino acids. Germline lookup yields CDR1 MNHEY and CDR2 SVGAGI.

This clonotype came up many times. The rearrangement uses TRBV10-3 and TRBJ1-2, with D unclear. CDR3 length equals 13 residues. V lost 3 bases and J 2 bases, leaving 7 bases between the germline ends. CDR1 is ENHRY and CDR2 is SYGVKD in the germline V gene. The CDR3 protein is CAISDRPNYGYTF. In nucleotides, the CDR3 is TGTGCCATCAGTGACAGGCCCAACTATGGCTACACCTTC.

The chain combines TRBV5-1 with TRBJ1-1; D unresolved. The CDR3 contains 15 residues. The ends were cut back, 0 bases at V and 3 bases at J, with 12 bases in the middle. Germline CDR1 SGHRS, CDR2 YFSETQ. CDR3 region: CASSLEGRIHTEAFF. The CDR3 nucleotides read TGCGCCAGCAGCTTGGAGGGCAGGATCCACACTGAAGCTTTCTTT.